Described below is a single TCR beta chain sequence and its context. The antigen is unknown. The data were obtained in a study of lymphopenia after photon versus proton radiotherapy. Trimming pared 2 bases from V and 6 bases from J, leaving 10 bases between. Germline values: CDR1 SQVTM, CDR2 ANQGSEA. CDR3 length: 12 amino acids. Method: immunoSEQ multiplex PCR; TCRdb's copy keeps in-frame clones and lacks some. The profile shows around 160,000 clones, roughly nine tenths of them singletons. Findings and limits, study-wide: Post-nadir TCR diversity decline inversely tracked overall survival among those who died.

The chain couples TRBV29-1 to TRBJ2-5, with TRBD1 as a possible D gene (5 bases). The receptor's source is a man aged 50-60 years with gastric cancer. The source was peripheral blood, collected from a patient treated with photon-based radiotherapy. The CDR3 loop is CSVERGKKTQYF. Written as DNA, the CDR3 is TGCAGCGTTGAAAGGGGTAAAAAGACCCAGTACTTC.